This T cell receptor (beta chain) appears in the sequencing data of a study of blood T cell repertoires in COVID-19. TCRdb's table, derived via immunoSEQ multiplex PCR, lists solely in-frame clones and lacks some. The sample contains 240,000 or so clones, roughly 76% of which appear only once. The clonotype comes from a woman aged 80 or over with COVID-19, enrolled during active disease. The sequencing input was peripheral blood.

CDR3 region: CASSVLAEGSEDTQYF. The CDR3 nucleotides read TGTGCCAGCAGTGTACTAGCGGAGGGGTCCGAGGATACGCAGTATTTT. The chain links TRBV2 to TRBJ2-3, with TRBD2 matching 8 bases. Trimming cost V 4 bases and J 6 bases; bases outside gene matches: 12. This CDR3 region has 16 residues. Per germline, CDR1 SNHLY and CDR2 FYNNEI.